One sample yielded the 6 T cell receptor beta chains listed below, sequenced in a study of T cell repertoires in cytomegalovirus infection. TCRdb processed the reads anew with MiXCR; each CDR3 protein has one entry. The sample lists 250,000 to 300,000 distinct CDR3 sequences, roughly 15% occurring once. Sequencing input: PBMCs. Every receptor here comes from a human donor in good health (CMV status not recorded). Some clones in this sample may be carry-over from other donors' samples.

A few counts support this clonotype. This rearrangement joins TRBV27 to TRBJ1-5; D may be TRBD1 (5 bases). CDR1 is MNHEY, CDR2 SMNVEV, per germline (reference sequence). Deletions cut 6 bases from V and 2 bases from J, with 14 bases between. The CDR3 has 15 amino acids. The CDR3 loop is CASRWAAGRNQPQHF. The CDR3 bases are TGTGCCAGCAGATGGGCCGCGGGGCGCAATCAGCCCCAGCATTTT.

Ten or more counts support this clonotype. V is TRBV7-2 and J is TRBJ1-2, with D unclear. V was clipped by 0 bases and J by 5 bases, with 7 bases between them. There are 13 residues in the CDR3. Germline assignment: CDR1 SGHTA and CDR2 FQGNSA. The CDR3 nucleotides read TGTGCCAGCAGCTTAGCTACAGAGTATGGCTACACCTTC. Protein sequence: CASSLATEYGYTF. Filled out from reference TRBV7-2 and TRBJ1-2, the complete variable domain reads GAGVSQSPSNKVTEKGKDVELRCDPISGHTALYWYRQSLGQGLEFLIYFQGNSAPDKSGLPSDRFSAERTGGSVSTLTIQRTQQEDSAVYLCASSLATEYGYTFGSGTRLTVV.

This clonotype came up once. The chain combines TRBV11-2 with TRBJ2-6; a weak D match, TRBD1 (5 bases). Germline values: CDR1 SGHAT, CDR2 FQNNGV. V lost 1 base and J lost 0, with 13 bases in between. The CDR3 totals 18 residues. The CDR3 spells CASSLAGNTYSGANVLTF. DNA for the CDR3: TGTGCCAGCAGCTTAGCAGGGAATACTTACTCTGGGGCCAACGTCCTGACTTTC.

V usage is TRBV27 and J usage is TRBJ1-2; D is perhaps TRBD1 (6 bases). From germline, CDR1 is MNHEY and CDR2 SMNVEV (reference sequence). This CDR3 has 16 residues. Between the trimmed V and J ends, which lost 4 bases and 6 bases, there was a span of 21 bases. The DNA of the CDR3 is TGTGCCAGCAGTTCCGGAAAAGGGGGGCAGAAGGATGGCTACACCTTC. Its translation is CASSSGKGGQKDGYTF.

Many counts were recorded for this clonotype. The V call is TRBV19, the J call TRBJ2-7; tentatively, D is TRBD2 (5 bases). Germline loops: CDR1 LNHDA, CDR2 SQIVND (reference sequence). The germline V and J ends were trimmed by 1 base and 5 bases, with 12 bases remaining between them. This CDR3 spans 14 amino acids. The chain's CDR3 is CASSIVPGSDEQYF. The CDR3 nucleotides are TGTGCCAGTAGTATAGTGCCGGGGAGCGACGAGCAGTACTTC.

This clonotype was counted only a few times. The gene calls are TRBV5-1 and TRBJ2-1; weak D call: TRBD2 (6 bases). The CDR3 has 14 amino acids. Germline V gene sequence: CDR1 SGHRS, CDR2 YFSETQ. The V end was cut by 4 bases, the J end by 6 bases, with 14 bases between. The CDR3 spells CASSHRGGVNEQFF. The CDR3 DNA reads TGCGCCAGCAGCCACCGGGGCGGGGTCAATGAGCAGTTCTTC.